A selection of T cell receptor beta chains follows, all from one sample in a study of breast tumors, draining lymph nodes, adjacent tissues. A single record per CDR3 protein comes from TCRdb applying MiXCR to the multiplex PCR reads. The repertoire holds about 200,000 distinct CDR3 sequences, with approximately 30% as singletons. Sequencing used axillary lymph node tissue. These receptors were collected from a female donor with breast cancer. Some clones in this sample may be carry-over from other donors' samples. The CDR3 runs from the conserved cysteine through the conserved F or W. Fields, in order: V gene, J gene, clone size, D gene, CDR3 DNA, CDR3 protein. D genes are given only for firm matches. A row's size may be missing; if present it is once, few, many or a size class.

TRBV7-8	TRBJ2-5	-	-	TGTGCCAGCAGCTTAGCGGCGGCATGGGAGACCCAGTACTTC	CASSLAAAWETQYF
TRBV7-9	TRBJ1-1	few	-	TGTGCCAGCAGCTTAGCGGGGGGGCCCCCTGAAGCTTTCTTT	CASSLAGGPPEAFF
TRBV14	TRBJ2-2	many	TRBD2	TGTGCCAGCAGCCTAGCGGGAGGGCCCGGCGGGGAGCTGTTTTTT	CASSLAGGPGGELFF
TRBV2	TRBJ2-2	-	TRBD1	TGTGCCAGCAGGGAGAGGACAGGGGGCGGAGGGGAGCTGTTTTTT	CASRERTGGGGELFF
TRBV20-1	TRBJ1-5	many	-	TGCAGTGCTCGACGAACAGGGATAAGCAATCAGCCCCAGCATTTT	CSARRTGISNQPQHF
TRBV3-1	TRBJ2-7	many	-	TGTGCCAGCAGCCAAGATGTCGACGAGCAGTACTTC	CASSQDVDEQYF
TRBV7-8	TRBJ1-2	many	-	TGTGCCAGCAGCTTAGGGCCCGAGTATGGCTACACCTTC	CASSLGPEYGYTF
TRBV7-2	TRBJ1-3	-	-	TGTGCCAGCAGCCCACTGGGCAGGGTAGGAAGCACCATATATTTT	CASSPLGRVGSTIYF
TRBV5-5	TRBJ2-1	-	TRBD1	TGTGCCAGCAGCTTGGGACAGGGAGAGTTCTTC	CASSLGQGEFF
TRBV20-1	TRBJ2-7	few	TRBD2	TGCAGTGCCCAACTAGCGCCCTTACCCTACGAGCAGTACTTC	CSAQLAPLPYEQYF
TRBV6-5	TRBJ1-2	-	-	TGTGCCAGCAGTTACTCGAGCAGCGGGGCCTTTGGCTACACCTTC	CASSYSSSGAFGYTF
TRBV11-2	TRBJ1-6	many	TRBD1	TGTGCCAGCAGCGCCCGGACAGGGGGAAATAATTCACCCCTCCACTTT	CASSARTGGNNSPLHF
TRBV9	TRBJ1-3	-	-	TGTGCCAGCAGCTCGCCGGGGGGGGGCGGAAACACCATATATTTT	CASSSPGGGGNTIYF
TRBV4-3	TRBJ2-1	many	-	TGCGCCAGCAGCCAAGAGTTGGTCTACCCCTACAATGAGCAGTTCTTC	CASSQELVYPYNEQFF
TRBV15	TRBJ2-5	many	TRBD2	TGTGCCACCAGCAGAGTGGGGGTAGCGGGAGAAGATGAGGAGACCCAGTACTTC	CATSRVGVAGEDEETQYF
TRBV7-2	TRBJ2-3	many	-	TGTGCCAGCAGGTCCCAGGGGGGTACAGATACGCAGTATTTT	CASRSQGGTDTQYF
TRBV20-1	TRBJ2-7	many	-	TGCAGTGCTAGGGGACCCGGATCCTACGAGCAGTACTTC	CSARGPGSYEQYF
TRBV20-1	TRBJ2-3	many	TRBD2	TGCAGTGCTAATAAGCGGGGGGCTAGCACAGATACGCAGTATTTT	CSANKRGASTDTQYF
TRBV10-1	TRBJ2-1	-	-	TGCGCCAGCAGTCCGACTATCTACAATGAGCAGTTCTTC	CASSPTIYNEQFF
TRBV6-5	TRBJ1-4	-	-	TGTGCCAGCAGACTAACCGGACAGTCAACTAATGAAAAACTGTTTTTT	CASRLTGQSTNEKLFF
TRBV29-1	TRBJ2-1	-	-	TGCAGCGTTGTTTACTACTCAGGGGACAATGAGCAGTTCTTC	CSVVYYSGDNEQFF
TRBV10-2	TRBJ1-5	-	-	TGCGCCAGCAGTGAGTCTGAGAATCAGCCCCAGCATTTT	CASSESENQPQHF
TRBV20-1	TRBJ1-2	many	-	TGCAGTGCTAGAGTATCCAGGGATAAAGGCTACACCTTC	CSARVSRDKGYTF
TRBV5-1	TRBJ2-1	many	-	TGCGCCAGCAGCTTGAGTACCTACAATGAGCAGTTCTTC	CASSLSTYNEQFF
TRBV20-1	TRBJ1-5	many	TRBD1	TGCAGTGCTTCTGGACAGGGAAGCAATCAGCCCCAGCATTTT	CSASGQGSNQPQHF
TRBV20-1	TRBJ1-5	many	TRBD1	TGCAGTGCTAGTCCCTGGGACAGCGATCAGCCCCAGCATTTT	CSASPWDSDQPQHF
TRBV6-4	TRBJ2-2	-	-	TGTGCCAGCAGTGGCAAGGGACCTGGGGAGCTGTTTTTT	CASSGKGPGELFF
TRBV2	TRBJ2-3	many	-	TGTGCCAGCAGTGAGGGGATCGGTGGCACAGATACGCAGTATTTT	CASSEGIGGTDTQYF
TRBV2	TRBJ2-1	many	-	TGTGCCAGCATCCCTTTCCCAGAATACAATGAGCAGTTCTTC	CASIPFPEYNEQFF